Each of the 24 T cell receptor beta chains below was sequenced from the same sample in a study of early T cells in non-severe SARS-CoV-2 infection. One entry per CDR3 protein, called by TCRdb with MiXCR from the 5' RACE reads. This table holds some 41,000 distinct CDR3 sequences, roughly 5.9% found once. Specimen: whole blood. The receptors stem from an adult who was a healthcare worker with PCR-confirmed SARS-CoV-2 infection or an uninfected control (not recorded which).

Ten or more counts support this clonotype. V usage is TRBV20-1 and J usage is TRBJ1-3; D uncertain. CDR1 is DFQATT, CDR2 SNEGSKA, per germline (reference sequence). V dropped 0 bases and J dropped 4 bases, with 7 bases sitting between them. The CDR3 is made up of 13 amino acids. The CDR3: CSARDPLGNTIYF. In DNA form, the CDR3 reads TGCAGTGCTAGAGATCCCCTCGGAAACACCATATATTTT.

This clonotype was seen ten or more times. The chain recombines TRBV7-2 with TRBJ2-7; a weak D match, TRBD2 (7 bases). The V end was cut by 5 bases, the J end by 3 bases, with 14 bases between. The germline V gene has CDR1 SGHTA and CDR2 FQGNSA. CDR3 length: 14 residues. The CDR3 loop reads CASSPREGVYEQYF. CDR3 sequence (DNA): TGTGCCAGCAGCCCCAGGGAGGGGGTCTACGAGCAGTACTTC.

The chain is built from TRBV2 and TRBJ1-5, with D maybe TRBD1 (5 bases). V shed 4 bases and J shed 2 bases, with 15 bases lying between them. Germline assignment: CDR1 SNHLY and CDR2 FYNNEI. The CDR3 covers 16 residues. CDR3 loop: CASSVSGGLGNQPQHF. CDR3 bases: TGTGCCAGCAGTGTTTCTGGGGGATTGGGCAATCAGCCCCAGCATTTT. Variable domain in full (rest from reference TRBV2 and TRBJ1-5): EPEVTQTPSHQVTQMGQEVILRCVPISNHLYFYWYRQILGQKVEFLVSFYNNEISEKSEIFDDQFSVERPDGSNFTLKIRSTKLEDSAMYFCASSVSGGLGNQPQHFGDGTRLSIL.

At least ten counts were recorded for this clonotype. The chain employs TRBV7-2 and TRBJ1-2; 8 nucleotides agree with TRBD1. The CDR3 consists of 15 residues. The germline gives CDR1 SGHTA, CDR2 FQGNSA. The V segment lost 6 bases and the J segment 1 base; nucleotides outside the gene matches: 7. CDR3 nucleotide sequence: TGTGCCAGCAGATGGGACAGGACACTTAACTATGGCTACACCTTC. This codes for CASRWDRTLNYGYTF.

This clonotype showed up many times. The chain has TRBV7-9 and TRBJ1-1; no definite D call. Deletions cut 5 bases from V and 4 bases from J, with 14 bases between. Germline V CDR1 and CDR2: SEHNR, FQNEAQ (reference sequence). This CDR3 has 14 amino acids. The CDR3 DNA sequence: TGTGCCAGCAGCCCCGGCAGGTGGTCCACTGAAGCTTTCTTT. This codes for CASSPGRWSTEAFF.

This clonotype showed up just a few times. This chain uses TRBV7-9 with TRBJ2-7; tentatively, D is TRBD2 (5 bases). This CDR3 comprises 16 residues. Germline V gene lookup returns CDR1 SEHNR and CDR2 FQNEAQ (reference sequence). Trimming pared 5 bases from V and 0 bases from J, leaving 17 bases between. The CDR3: CASSPPGGGLSYEQYF. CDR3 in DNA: TGTGCCAGCAGCCCGCCGGGCGGCGGGCTCTCCTACGAGCAGTACTTC.

This CDR3 is CATSDLQGANTGELFF. CDR3 in DNA: TGTGCCACCAGTGATCTACAGGGGGCGAACACCGGGGAGCTGTTTTTT. The chain couples TRBV24-1 to TRBJ2-2; 8 bases are shared with TRBD1. Germline V lookup: CDR1 KGHDR, CDR2 SFDVKD. This CDR3 contains 16 residues. Unmatched junction bases numbered 2, after V lost 3 bases and J lost 0 bases.

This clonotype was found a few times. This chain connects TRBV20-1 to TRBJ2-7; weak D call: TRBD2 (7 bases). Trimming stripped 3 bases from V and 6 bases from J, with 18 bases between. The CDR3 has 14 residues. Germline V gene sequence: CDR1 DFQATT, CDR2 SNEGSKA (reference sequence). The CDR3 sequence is CSARGERDIREQYF. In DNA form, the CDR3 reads TGCAGTGCTAGGGGGGAGCGGGACATACGCGAGCAGTACTTC.

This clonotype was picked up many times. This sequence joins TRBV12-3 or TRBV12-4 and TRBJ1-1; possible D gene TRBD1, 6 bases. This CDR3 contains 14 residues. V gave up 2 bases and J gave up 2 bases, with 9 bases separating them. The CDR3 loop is CASSLQGPNTEAFF. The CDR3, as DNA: TGTGCCAGCAGTTTACAGGGGCCCAACACTGAAGCTTTCTTT.

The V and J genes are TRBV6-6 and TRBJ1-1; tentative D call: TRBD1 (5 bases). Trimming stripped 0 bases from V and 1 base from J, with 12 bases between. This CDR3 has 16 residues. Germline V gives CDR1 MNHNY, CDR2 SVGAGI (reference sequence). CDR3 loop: CASSYSWAGKNTEAFF. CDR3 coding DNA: TGTGCCAGCAGTTACTCGTGGGCAGGGAAGAACACTGAAGCTTTCTTT.

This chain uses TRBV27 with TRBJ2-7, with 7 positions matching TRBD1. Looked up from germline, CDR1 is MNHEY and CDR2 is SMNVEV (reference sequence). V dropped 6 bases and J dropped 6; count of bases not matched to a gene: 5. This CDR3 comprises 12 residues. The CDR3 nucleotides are TGTGCCAGCAGCTATACAGGGGCCGAGCAGTACTTC. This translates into CASSYTGAEQYF.

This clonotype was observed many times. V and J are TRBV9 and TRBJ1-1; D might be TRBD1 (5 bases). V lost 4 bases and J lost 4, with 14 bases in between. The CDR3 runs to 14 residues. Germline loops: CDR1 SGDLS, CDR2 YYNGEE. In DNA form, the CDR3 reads TGTGCCAGCAGCCCCCAACAGGAGACCACTGAAGCTTTCTTT. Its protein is CASSPQQETTEAFF. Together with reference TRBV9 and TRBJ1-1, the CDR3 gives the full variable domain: DSGVTQTPKHLITATGQRVTLRCSPRSGDLSVYWYQQSLDQGLQFLIQYYNGEERAKGNILERFSAQQFPDLHSELNLSSLELGDSALYFCASSPQQETTEAFFGQGTRLTVV.

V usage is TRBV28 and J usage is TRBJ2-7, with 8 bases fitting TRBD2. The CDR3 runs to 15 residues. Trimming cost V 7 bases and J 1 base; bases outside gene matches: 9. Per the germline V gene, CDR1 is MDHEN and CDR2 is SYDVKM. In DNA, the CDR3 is TGTGCCAGCATTAAAGGGGCTAGCGGGTCCTACGAGCAGTACTTC. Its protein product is CASIKGASGSYEQYF. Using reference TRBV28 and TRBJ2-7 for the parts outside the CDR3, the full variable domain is DVKVTQSSRYLVKRTGEKVFLECVQDMDHENMFWYRQDPGLGLRLIYFSYDVKMKEKGDIPEGYSVSREKKERFSLILESASTNQTSMYLCASIKGASGSYEQYFGPGTRLTVT.

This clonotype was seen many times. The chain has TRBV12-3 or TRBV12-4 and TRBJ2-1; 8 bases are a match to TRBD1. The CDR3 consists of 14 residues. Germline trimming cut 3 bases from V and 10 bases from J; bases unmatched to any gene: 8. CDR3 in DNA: TGTGCCAGCAGTTTCTGGACAGGGTCGTCCGAGCAGTTCTTC. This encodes CASSFWTGSSEQFF.

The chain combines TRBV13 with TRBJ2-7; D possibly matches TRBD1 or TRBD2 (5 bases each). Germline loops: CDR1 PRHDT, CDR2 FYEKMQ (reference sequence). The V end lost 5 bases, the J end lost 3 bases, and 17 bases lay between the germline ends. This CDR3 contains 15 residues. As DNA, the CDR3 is TGTGCCAGCAGCCAGTCCGGGACCAGCCGCTACGAGCAGTACTTC. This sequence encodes CASSQSGTSRYEQYF.

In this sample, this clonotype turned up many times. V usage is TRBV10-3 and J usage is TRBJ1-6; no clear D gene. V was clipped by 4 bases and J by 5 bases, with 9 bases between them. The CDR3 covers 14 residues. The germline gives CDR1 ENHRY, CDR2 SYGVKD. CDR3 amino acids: CAISVGTHNSPLHF. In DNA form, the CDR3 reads TGTGCCATCAGTGTGGGCACCCATAATTCACCCCTCCACTTT.

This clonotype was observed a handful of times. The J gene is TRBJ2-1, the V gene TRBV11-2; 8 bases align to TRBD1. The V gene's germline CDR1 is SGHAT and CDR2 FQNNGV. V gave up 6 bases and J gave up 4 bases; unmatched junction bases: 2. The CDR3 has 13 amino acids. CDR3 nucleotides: TGTGCCAGCAGGACAGGGGTGTACAATGAGCAGTTCTTC. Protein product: CASRTGVYNEQFF. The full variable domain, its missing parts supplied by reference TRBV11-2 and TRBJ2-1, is EAGVAQSPRYKIIEKRQSVAFWCNPISGHATLYWYQQILGQGPKLLIQFQNNGVVDDSQLPKDRFSAERLKGVDSTLKIQPAKLEDSAVYLCASRTGVYNEQFFGPGTRLTVL.

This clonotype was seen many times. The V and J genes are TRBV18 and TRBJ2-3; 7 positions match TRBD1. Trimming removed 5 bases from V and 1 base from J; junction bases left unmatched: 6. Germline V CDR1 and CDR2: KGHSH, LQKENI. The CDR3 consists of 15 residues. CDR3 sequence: CASSEDRSRTDTQYF. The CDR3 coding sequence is TGTGCCAGCTCAGAGGACAGGAGCCGCACAGATACGCAGTATTTT.

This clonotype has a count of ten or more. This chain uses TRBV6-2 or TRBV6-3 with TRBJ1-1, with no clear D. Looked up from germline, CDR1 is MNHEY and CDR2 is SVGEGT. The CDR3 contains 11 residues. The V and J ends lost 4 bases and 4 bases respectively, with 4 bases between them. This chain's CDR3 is CASSLGTEAFF. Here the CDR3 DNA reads TGTGCCAGCAGTTTAGGCACTGAAGCTTTCTTT.

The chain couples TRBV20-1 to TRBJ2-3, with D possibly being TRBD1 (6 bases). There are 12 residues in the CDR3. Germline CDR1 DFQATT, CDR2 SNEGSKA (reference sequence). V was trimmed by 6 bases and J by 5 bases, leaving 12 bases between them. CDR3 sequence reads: CSAPTGKDTQYF. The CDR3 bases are TGCAGTGCCCCAACAGGGAAAGATACGCAGTATTTT.

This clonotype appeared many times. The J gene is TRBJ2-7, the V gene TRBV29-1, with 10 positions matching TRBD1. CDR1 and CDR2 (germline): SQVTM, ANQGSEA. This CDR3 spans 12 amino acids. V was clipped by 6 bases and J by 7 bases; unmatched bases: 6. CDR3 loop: CSVHGQGEEQYF. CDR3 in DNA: TGCAGCGTCCATGGACAGGGGGAAGAGCAGTACTTC.

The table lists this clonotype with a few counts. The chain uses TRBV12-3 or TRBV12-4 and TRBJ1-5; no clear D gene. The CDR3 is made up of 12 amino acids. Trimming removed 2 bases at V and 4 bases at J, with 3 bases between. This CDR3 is CASSLMNQPQHF. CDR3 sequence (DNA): TGTGCCAGCAGTTTAATGAATCAGCCCCAGCATTTT.

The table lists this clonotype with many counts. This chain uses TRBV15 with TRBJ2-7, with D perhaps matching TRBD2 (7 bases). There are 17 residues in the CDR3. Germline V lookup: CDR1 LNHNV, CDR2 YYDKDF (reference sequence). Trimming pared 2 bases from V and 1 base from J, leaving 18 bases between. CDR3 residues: CATSRPIGGAGSYEQYF. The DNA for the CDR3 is TGTGCCACCAGCAGACCAATTGGGGGGGCTGGATCCTACGAGCAGTACTTC.

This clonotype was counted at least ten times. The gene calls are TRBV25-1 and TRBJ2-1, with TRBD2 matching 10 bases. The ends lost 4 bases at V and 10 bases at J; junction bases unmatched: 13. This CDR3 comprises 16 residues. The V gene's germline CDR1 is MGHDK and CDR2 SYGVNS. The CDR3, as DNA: TGTGCCAGCAGTGGAGCGGGAGGGAATAATGATTTGGAGCAGTTCTTC. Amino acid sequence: CASSGAGGNNDLEQFF.